Following are 16 T cell receptor beta chains from one sample sequenced in a study of spatial heterogeneity in lung cancer. Overall study results and limits: Tumors with more nonsynonymous mutations had more expanded intratumoral alpha and beta TCRs.

Their specific antigens are unknown. Each CDR3 protein gets one entry after TCRdb re-called the 5' RACE reads with MiXCR. The data contain roughly 8,400 distinct CDR3 sequences, about 4.5% of them singletons. Sample time point: sample taken at primary tumor resection. Sequences were derived from lung tumor tissue, sampled at surgery. The receptors were gathered from a female donor with early-stage non-small cell lung cancer.

Sample share makes this clonotype medium-sized. V gene TRBV19 combines with J gene TRBJ1-5; D ambiguous. Germline lookup yields CDR1 LNHDA and CDR2 SQIVND (reference sequence). Trimming took 7 bases from V and 2 from J, leaving 15 bases between them. The CDR3 covers 15 residues. CDR3 nucleotides: TGTGCCAGTAAACGGGCCCAAGTCGGCAATCAGCCCCAGCATTTT. It yields the protein CASKRAQVGNQPQHF.

This clonotype was recorded many times. The rearrangement uses TRBV5-4 and TRBJ2-1; TRBD2 matches 7 bases. This CDR3 has 15 residues. Germline V gene sequence: CDR1 SGHNT, CDR2 YYREEE (reference sequence). Trimming took 0 bases from V and 2 from J; bases not matched to a gene: 2. The CDR3 coding sequence is TGTGCCAGCAGCTTGGGACTAGCAACCTACAATGAGCAGTTCTTC. It translates to CASSLGLATYNEQFF.

This clonotype was picked up many times. The chain uses TRBV6-1 and TRBJ1-4; D is perhaps TRBD1 (5 bases). Germline V gene sequence: CDR1 MNHNS, CDR2 SASEGT. CDR3 length equals 15 residues. V shed 6 bases and J shed 8 bases, with 19 bases lying between them. CDR3 amino acids: CASRPDSDFGEKLFF. DNA of the CDR3: TGTGCCAGCAGACCCGACAGTGATTTTGGCGAAAAACTGTTTTTT.

In this sample, this clonotype turned up many times. The chain is built from TRBV29-1 and TRBJ1-2, with 8 bases identical to TRBD1. The CDR3 loop spans 12 amino acids. Unmatched junction bases numbered 3, after V lost 5 bases and J lost 4 bases. Germline V gives CDR1 SQVTM, CDR2 ANQGSEA. The CDR3 nucleotides are TGCAGCGTTAGGACAGGGAGCTATGGCTACACCTTC. Residues: CSVRTGSYGYTF.

By frequency in the sample, this clonotype is medium-sized. The chain links TRBV7-2 to TRBJ2-7, with 8 nucleotides matching TRBD2. The germline V gene encodes CDR1 SGHTA and CDR2 FQGNSA. There are 15 residues in the CDR3. The trim removed 5 bases at V and 7 bases at J, leaving 13 bases unmatched. The CDR3 DNA sequence: TGTGCCAGCAGCCGGGGGGGTTTGGAGGGGAGGGAGCAGTACTTC. Protein: CASSRGGLEGREQYF.

This clonotype has ten or more counts. The chain links TRBV12-3 or TRBV12-4 to TRBJ1-5; the D gene is possibly TRBD1 (5 bases). Trimming cost V 0 bases and J 1 base, with 7 bases left between them. This CDR3 contains 15 residues. In nucleotides, the CDR3 is TGTGCCAGCAGTTTAGCCGGGGGAAGCAATCAGCCCCAGCATTTT. This encodes CASSLAGGSNQPQHF.

In its sample, this clonotype is medium-sized. The V and J genes are TRBV20-1 and TRBJ2-1, with 13 nucleotides matching TRBD2. The CDR3 covers 15 residues. With V trimmed by 6 bases and J by 9 bases, 11 bases remained unmatched. Looked up from germline, CDR1 is DFQATT and CDR2 is SNEGSKA (reference sequence). CDR3 region: CSAKRTSGSIGEQFF. CDR3 nucleotide sequence: TGCAGTGCCAAGAGGACTAGCGGGAGTATAGGTGAGCAGTTCTTC.

The table lists this clonotype with a few counts. The chain employs TRBV27 and TRBJ1-2; D is possibly TRBD1 (5 bases). CDR3 length: 15 residues. The V gene lost 7 bases and the J gene lost 11 bases, with 26 bases spanning the gap. Germline lookup yields CDR1 MNHEY and CDR2 SMNVEV (reference sequence). CDR3 loop: CASTSSLHRGTRYTF. The DNA of the CDR3 is TGTGCCAGCACTTCCTCATTACACCGAGGGACCAGATACACCTTC.

This clonotype has a count of ten or more. The genes are TRBV7-6 and TRBJ2-5; 9 bases match TRBD1. J lost 2 bases, V lost 1 base, and 5 bases had no gene match. From germline, CDR1 is SGHVS and CDR2 FNYEAQ. CDR3 length: 16 amino acids. The CDR3 DNA reads TGTGCCAGCAGCTTAGTCGCGACAGGGGGGCAAGAGACCCAGTACTTC. Translation: CASSLVATGGQETQYF.

By proportion, this clonotype is medium-sized. The chain links TRBV9 to TRBJ2-5, with a weak D call TRBD1 (6 bases). Germline V gene lookup returns CDR1 SGDLS and CDR2 YYNGEE. V dropped 0 bases and J dropped 2 bases, with 8 bases sitting between them. This CDR3 region has 14 residues. As DNA, the CDR3 is TGTGCCAGCAGCGTAGGGACAGAACAAGAGACCCAGTACTTC. Amino acid sequence: CASSVGTEQETQYF.

By share of the sample, this clonotype is medium-sized. The chain combines TRBV11-2 with TRBJ1-4; D unclear. Trimming removed 3 bases at V and 8 bases at J, with 4 bases between. Germline CDR1 SGHAT, CDR2 FQNNGV. The CDR3 loop spans 11 amino acids. In nucleotides, the CDR3 is TGTGCCAGCAGCTTGGGGGAAAAACTGTTTTTT. Residues: CASSLGEKLFF. The variable domain in full, with the rest retrieved from reference TRBV11-2 and TRBJ1-4, is EAGVAQSPRYKIIEKRQSVAFWCNPISGHATLYWYQQILGQGPKLLIQFQNNGVVDDSQLPKDRFSAERLKGVDSTLKIQPAKLEDSAVYLCASSLGEKLFFGSGTQLSVL.

This clonotype ranks as large. The chain uses TRBV10-3 and TRBJ2-3; either TRBD1 or TRBD2 may supply D (5 bases each). V gave up 6 bases and J gave up 0 bases, with 7 bases separating them. The CDR3 extends over 13 amino acids. Germline CDR1 reads ENHRY; CDR2 reads SYGVKD. CDR3 nucleotides: TGTGCCATCAGCGGGGCAAGCACAGATACGCAGTATTTT. Encoded protein: CAISGASTDTQYF.

This clonotype was counted at least ten times. DNA of the CDR3: TGTGCCACCAGCAGAGGTACAGGGTCGGCAGATACGCAGTATTTT. Its translation is CATSRGTGSADTQYF. The V and J genes are TRBV15 and TRBJ2-3, with D perhaps matching TRBD1 (6 bases). This CDR3 spans 15 amino acids. In germline, CDR1 is LNHNV, CDR2 YYDKDF (reference sequence). The V end lost 1 base, the J end lost 4 bases, and 12 bases lay between the germline ends.

V and J are TRBV5-6 and TRBJ2-7; the D is unclear. V gave up 0 bases and J gave up 1 base, with 8 bases separating them. Germline values: CDR1 SGHDT, CDR2 YYEEEE. CDR3 length: 14 residues. Here the CDR3 reads CASSLDVGSYEQYF. In nucleotides, the CDR3 is TGTGCCAGCAGCTTGGATGTCGGGTCCTACGAGCAGTACTTC. The full variable domain, with the rest looked up from reference TRBV5-6 and TRBJ2-7, is DAGVTQSPTHLIKTRGQQVTLRCSPKSGHDTVSWYQQALGQGPQFIFQYYEEEERQRGNFPDRFSGHQFPNYSSELNVNALLLGDSALYLCASSLDVGSYEQYFGPGTRLTVT.

Relative to its sample, this clonotype is medium-sized. As DNA, the CDR3 is TGTGCCTGGAAGTACGTGCATTCACCCCTCCACTTT. This gives the protein CAWKYVHSPLHF. The chain joins TRBV30 to TRBJ1-6; D uncertain. CDR3 length: 12 amino acids. In germline, CDR1 is GTSNPN, CDR2 SVGIG (reference sequence). V lost 4 bases and J 8 bases, leaving 9 bases between the germline ends.

This clonotype was seen repeatedly, ten times or more. This chain links TRBV18 with TRBJ1-3, with a weak D call TRBD1 (5 bases). Germline lookup yields CDR1 KGHSH and CDR2 LQKENI. This CDR3 comprises 15 residues. Trimming pared 3 bases from V and 7 bases from J, leaving 16 bases between. Here the CDR3 reads CASSPSGTWGNTIYF. The CDR3 DNA sequence: TGTGCCAGCTCACCTTCCGGGACCTGGGGTAACACCATATATTTT.